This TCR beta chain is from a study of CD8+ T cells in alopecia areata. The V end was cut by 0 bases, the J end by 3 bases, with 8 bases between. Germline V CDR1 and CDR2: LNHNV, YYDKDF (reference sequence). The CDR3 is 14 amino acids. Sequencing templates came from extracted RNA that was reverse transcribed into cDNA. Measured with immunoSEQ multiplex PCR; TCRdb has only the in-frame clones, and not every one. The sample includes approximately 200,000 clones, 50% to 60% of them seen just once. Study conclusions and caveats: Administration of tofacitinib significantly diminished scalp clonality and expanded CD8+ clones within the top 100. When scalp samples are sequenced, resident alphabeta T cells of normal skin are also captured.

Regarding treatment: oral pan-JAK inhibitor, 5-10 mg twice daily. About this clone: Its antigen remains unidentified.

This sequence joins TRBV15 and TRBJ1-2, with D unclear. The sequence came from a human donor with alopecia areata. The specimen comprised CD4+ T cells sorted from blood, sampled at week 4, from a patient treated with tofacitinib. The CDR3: CATSRDRKDYGYTF. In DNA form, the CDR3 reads TGTGCCACCAGCAGAGACAGGAAGGACTATGGCTACACCTTC.